This T cell receptor beta chain was profiled in a study of cytomegalovirus exposure and HLA in healthy donors. General study results and limits: Another analysis was done later, and it associated 15,000 or so TCR beta sequences with HLA alleles at 0.05 false discovery rate. The majority of TCR sequences were rare, yet some public TCRs appeared in many donors.

Trimming pared 0 bases from V and 6 bases from J, leaving 13 bases between. CDR3 length: 14 residues. Germline V CDR1 and CDR2: SGHNT, YYREEE (reference sequence). Turning to this clone: As yet, its antigen is unknown.

A multiplex PCR was run with 60 Vbeta primers and 13 Jbeta primers. Profiled with immunoSEQ multiplex PCR; TCRdb holds only in-frame clones, not every one. The table has 100,000 to 150,000 clones, nearly 85% seen once. Material: PBMCs. The source of this sequence is a boy younger than 18 in good health and CMV-seronegative. V and J are TRBV5-4 and TRBJ2-7; D unresolved. In DNA form, the CDR3 reads TGTGCCAGCAGCTTGGGTAGTAGGCTAGGCGAGCAGTACTTC. Translation gives CASSLGSRLGEQYF.